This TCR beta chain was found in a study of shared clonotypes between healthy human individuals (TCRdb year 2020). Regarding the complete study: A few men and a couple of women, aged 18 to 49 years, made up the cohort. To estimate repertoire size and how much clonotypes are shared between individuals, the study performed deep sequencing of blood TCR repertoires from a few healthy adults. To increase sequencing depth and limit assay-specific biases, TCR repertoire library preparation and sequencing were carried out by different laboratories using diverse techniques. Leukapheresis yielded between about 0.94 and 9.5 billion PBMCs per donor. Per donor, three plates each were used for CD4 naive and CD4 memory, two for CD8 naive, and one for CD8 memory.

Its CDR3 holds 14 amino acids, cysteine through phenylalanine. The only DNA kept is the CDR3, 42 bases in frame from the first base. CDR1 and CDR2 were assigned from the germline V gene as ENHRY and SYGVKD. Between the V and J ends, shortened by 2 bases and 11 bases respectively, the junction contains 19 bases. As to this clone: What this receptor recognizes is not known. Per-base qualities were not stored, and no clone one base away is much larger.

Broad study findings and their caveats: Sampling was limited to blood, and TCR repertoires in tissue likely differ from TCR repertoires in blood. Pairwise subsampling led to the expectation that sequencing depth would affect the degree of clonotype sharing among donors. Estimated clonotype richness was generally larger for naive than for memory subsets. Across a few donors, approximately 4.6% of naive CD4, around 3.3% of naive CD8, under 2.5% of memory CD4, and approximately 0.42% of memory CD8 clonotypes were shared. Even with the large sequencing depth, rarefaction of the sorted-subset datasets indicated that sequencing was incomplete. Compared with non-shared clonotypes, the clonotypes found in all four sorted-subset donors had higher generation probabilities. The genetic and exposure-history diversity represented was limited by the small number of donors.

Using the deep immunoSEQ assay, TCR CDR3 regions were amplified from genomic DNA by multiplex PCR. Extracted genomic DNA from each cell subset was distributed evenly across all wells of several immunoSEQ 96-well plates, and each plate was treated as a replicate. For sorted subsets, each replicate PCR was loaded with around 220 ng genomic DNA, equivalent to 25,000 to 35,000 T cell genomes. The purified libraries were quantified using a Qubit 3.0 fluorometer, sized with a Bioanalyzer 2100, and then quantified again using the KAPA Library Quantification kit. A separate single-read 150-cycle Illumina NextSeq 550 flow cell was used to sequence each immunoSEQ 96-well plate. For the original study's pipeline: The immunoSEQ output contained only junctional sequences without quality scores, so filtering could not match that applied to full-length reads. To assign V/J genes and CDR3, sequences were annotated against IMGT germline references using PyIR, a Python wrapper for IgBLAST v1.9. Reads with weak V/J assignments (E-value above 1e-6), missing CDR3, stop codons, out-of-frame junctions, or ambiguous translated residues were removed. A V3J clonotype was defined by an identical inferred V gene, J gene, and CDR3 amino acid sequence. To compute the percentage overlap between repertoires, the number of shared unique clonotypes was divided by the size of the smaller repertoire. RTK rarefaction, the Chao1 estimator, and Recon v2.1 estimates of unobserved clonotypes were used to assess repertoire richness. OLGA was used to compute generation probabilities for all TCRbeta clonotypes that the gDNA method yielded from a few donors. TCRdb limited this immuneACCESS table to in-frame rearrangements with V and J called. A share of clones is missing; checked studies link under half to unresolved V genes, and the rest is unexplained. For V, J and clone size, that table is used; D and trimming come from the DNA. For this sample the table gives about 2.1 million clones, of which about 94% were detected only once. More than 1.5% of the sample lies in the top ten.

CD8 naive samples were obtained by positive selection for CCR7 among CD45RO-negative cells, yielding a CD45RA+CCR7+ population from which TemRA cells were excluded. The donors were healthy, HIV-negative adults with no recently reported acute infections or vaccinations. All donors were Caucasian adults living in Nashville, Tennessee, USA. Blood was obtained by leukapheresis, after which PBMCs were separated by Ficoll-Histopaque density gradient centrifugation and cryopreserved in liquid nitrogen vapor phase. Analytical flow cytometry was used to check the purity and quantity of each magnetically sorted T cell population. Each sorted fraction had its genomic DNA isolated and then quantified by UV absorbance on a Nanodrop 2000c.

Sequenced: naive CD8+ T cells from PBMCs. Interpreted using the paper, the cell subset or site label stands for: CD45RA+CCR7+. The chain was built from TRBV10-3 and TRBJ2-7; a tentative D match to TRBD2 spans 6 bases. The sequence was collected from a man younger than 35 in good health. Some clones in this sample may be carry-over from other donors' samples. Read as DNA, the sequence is TGTGCCATCAGTGAGAAAGCCGGGGGAGAGGAAAAGTACTTC. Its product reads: CAISEKAGGEEKYF.